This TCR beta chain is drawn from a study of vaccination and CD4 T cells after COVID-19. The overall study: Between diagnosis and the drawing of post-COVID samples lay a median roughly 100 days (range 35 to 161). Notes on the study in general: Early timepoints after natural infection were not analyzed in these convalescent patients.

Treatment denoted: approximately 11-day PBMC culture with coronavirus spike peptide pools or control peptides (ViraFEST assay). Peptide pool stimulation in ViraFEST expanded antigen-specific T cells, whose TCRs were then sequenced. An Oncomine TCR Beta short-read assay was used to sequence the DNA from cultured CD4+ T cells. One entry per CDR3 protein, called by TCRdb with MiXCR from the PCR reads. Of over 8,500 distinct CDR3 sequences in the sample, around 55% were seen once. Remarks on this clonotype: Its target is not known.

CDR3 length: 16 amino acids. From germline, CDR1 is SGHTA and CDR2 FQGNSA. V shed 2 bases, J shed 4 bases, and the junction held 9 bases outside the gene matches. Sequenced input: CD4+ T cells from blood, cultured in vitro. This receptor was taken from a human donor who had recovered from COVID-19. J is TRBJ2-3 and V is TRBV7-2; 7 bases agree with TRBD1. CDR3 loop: CASSLRSQTGSDTQYF. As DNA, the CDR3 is TGTGCCAGCAGCTTAAGGTCCCAGACAGGGTCAGATACGCAGTATTTT.